The 20 T cell receptor beta chains below were found in one sample sequenced in a study of OX40 agonist ivuxolimab in advanced cancers. Produced via immunoSEQ multiplex PCR; TCRdb's table is partial and in-frame only. The table records about 17,000 clones, approximately 83% of them present only once. This material consisted of CD4+ or CD8+ T cells sorted from blood, taken in a trial of the OX40 agonist ivuxolimab. These receptors were taken from an adult with an advanced solid tumor such as melanoma, head and neck, liver or kidney cancer.

V is TRBV14 and J is TRBJ2-7, with D maybe TRBD1 (6 bases). The CDR3 has 13 residues. The V gene lost 3 bases and the J gene lost 5 bases, with 11 bases spanning the gap. The germline gives CDR1 SGHDN, CDR2 FVKESK. CDR3 sequence (DNA): TGTGCCAGCAGCCACACAGGGTGGCACGAGCAGTACTTC. It is translated as CASSHTGWHEQYF. Complete variable domain (other parts from reference TRBV14 and TRBJ2-7): EAGVTQFPSHSVIEKGQTVTLRCDPISGHDNLYWYRRVMGKEIKFLLHFVKESKQDESGMPNNRFLAERTGGTYSTLKVQPAELEDSGVYFCASSHTGWHEQYFGPGTRLTVT.

The chain employs TRBV4-3 and TRBJ2-6; D is uncertain. CDR3 length: 17 residues. The germline V and J ends were trimmed by 0 bases and 2 bases, with 11 bases remaining between them. The germline gives CDR1 LGHNA, CDR2 YSLEER. Written as DNA, the CDR3 is TGCGCCAGCAGCCAAGATTTCCCCTCGACTGGGGCCAACGTCCTGACTTTC. Residues: CASSQDFPSTGANVLTF.

The V gene is TRBV4-2, the J gene TRBJ2-1; D gene unclear. Germline V lookup: CDR1 LGHNA, CDR2 YNFKEQ. Trimming removed 0 bases at V and 2 bases at J, with 8 bases between. The CDR3 totals 15 residues. For the CDR3, the DNA is TGTGCCAGCAGCCAAGATGGTACAGCCTACAATGAGCAGTTCTTC. Amino acids: CASSQDGTAYNEQFF.

The chain links TRBV9 to TRBJ2-7; D unresolved. This CDR3 comprises 15 residues. Germline values: CDR1 SGDLS, CDR2 YYNGEE. Trimming cost V 0 bases and J 1 base, with 11 bases left between them. The CDR3 loop reads CASSVDGSVSYEQYF. Here the CDR3 DNA reads TGTGCCAGCAGCGTAGATGGGTCGGTATCCTACGAGCAGTACTTC.

V gene TRBV28 combines with J gene TRBJ1-2; D gene unclear. The length of the CDR3 is 15 residues. Germline V gene data show CDR1 as MDHEN and CDR2 as SYDVKM. V lost 4 bases, J lost 4 bases, and 16 bases lay in between. The CDR3 nucleotides are TGTGCCAGCAGTTCCCGACCCCCGGGCTTCTATGGCTACACCTTC. Protein sequence: CASSSRPPGFYGYTF.

J is TRBJ1-2 and V is TRBV2; D is unclear. The CDR3 is made up of 12 amino acids. The V gene lost 4 bases and the J gene lost 3 bases, with 6 bases spanning the gap. The germline V gene has CDR1 SNHLY and CDR2 FYNNEI. The DNA for the CDR3 is TGTGCCAGCAGTGGTTCCGACTATGGCTACACCTTC. It specifies CASSGSDYGYTF. Looking up the rest from reference TRBV2 and TRBJ1-2 gives the full variable domain: EPEVTQTPSHQVTQMGQEVILRCVPISNHLYFYWYRQILGQKVEFLVSFYNNEISEKSEIFDDQFSVERPDGSNFTLKIRSTKLEDSAMYFCASSGSDYGYTFGSGTRLTVV.

The chain has TRBV7-9 and TRBJ2-7; D is unclear. The germline V gene has CDR1 SEHNR and CDR2 FQNEAQ (reference sequence). The V end lost 5 bases, the J end lost 0 bases, and 17 bases lay between the germline ends. The CDR3 is 16 amino acids. CDR3 region: CASSATGRLTSYEQYF. The CDR3 nucleotides read TGTGCCAGCAGCGCGACGGGCAGGCTGACCTCCTACGAGCAGTACTTC. Full variable domain (rest looked up from reference TRBV7-9 and TRBJ2-7): DTGVSQNPRHKITKRGQNVTFRCDPISEHNRLYWYRQTLGQGPEFLTYFQNEAQLEKSRLLSDRFSAERPKGSFSTLEIQRTEQGDSAMYLCASSATGRLTSYEQYFGPGTRLTVT.

The chain employs TRBV9 and TRBJ2-7, with unresolved D. Trimming took 6 bases from V and 4 from J, leaving 14 bases between them. The length of the CDR3 is 13 residues. Germline CDR1 and CDR2: SGDLS and YYNGEE. CDR3 nucleotide sequence: TGTGCCAGCAATTCGGGCCTAGGGTACGAGCAGTACTTC. Its protein product is CASNSGLGYEQYF. Variable domain in full (rest from reference TRBV9 and TRBJ2-7): DSGVTQTPKHLITATGQRVTLRCSPRSGDLSVYWYQQSLDQGLQFLIQYYNGEERAKGNILERFSAQQFPDLHSELNLSSLELGDSALYFCASNSGLGYEQYFGPGTRLTVT.

This clone was seen a single time. The V gene is TRBV6-5, the J gene TRBJ1-1, with a tentative D call TRBD1 (6 bases). Germline V CDR1 and CDR2: MNHEY, SVGAGI. CDR3 length: 14 residues. V was trimmed by 0 bases and J by 8 bases, leaving 13 bases between them. Here the CDR3 DNA reads TGTGCCAGCAGTTACTCGTTCCTCCAGGGGGAAGCTTTCTTT. Protein: CASSYSFLQGEAFF.

The chain links TRBV7-8 to TRBJ2-1, with TRBD2 identical over 15 bases. V lost 5 bases to trimming and J lost 3 bases; unmatched junction nucleotides: 11. This CDR3 comprises 19 residues. The V gene's germline CDR1 is SGHVS and CDR2 FQNEAQ. In nucleotides, the CDR3 is TGTGCCAGCAGCGGAGCCTGGACTAGCGGGAGGGCCAGCTACAATGAGCAGTTCTTC. Amino acid sequence: CASSGAWTSGRASYNEQFF. The full variable domain, in which reference TRBV7-8 and TRBJ2-1 provide the parts outside the CDR3, is GAGVSQSPRYKVAKRGQDVALRCDPISGHVSLFWYQQALGQGPEFLTYFQNEAQLDKSGLPSDRFFAERPEGSVSTLKIQRTQQEDSAVYLCASSGAWTSGRASYNEQFFGPGTRLTVL.

This clone has more than one count but fewer than ten. This chain joins TRBV13 and TRBJ2-7, with TRBD2 identical over 7 bases. The V and J ends lost 6 bases and 7 bases, in that order; junction bases with no gene match: 6. This CDR3 has 12 amino acids. The germline gives CDR1 PRHDT, CDR2 FYEKMQ (reference sequence). The chain's CDR3 is CASRRGVVEQYF. The CDR3 nucleotides read TGTGCCAGCAGACGGGGGGTGGTTGAGCAGTACTTC.

This sequence joins TRBV7-9 and TRBJ1-5; tentative D call: TRBD1 (5 bases). The V end lost 2 bases, the J end lost 2 bases, and 7 bases lay between the germline ends. Germline CDR1 and CDR2: SEHNR and FQNEAQ (reference sequence). The CDR3 spans 14 residues. The chain's CDR3 is CASSLSRGNQPQHF. CDR3 coding DNA: TGTGCCAGCAGCTTAAGCAGGGGCAATCAGCCCCAGCATTTT.

The chain couples TRBV2 to TRBJ1-1; TRBD1 might be the D (5 bases). The CDR3 sequence is 12 residues long. Germline assignment: CDR1 SNHLY and CDR2 FYNNEI. The CDR3 coding sequence is TGTGGATTTACTAGGGGTCGGACTGAAGCTTTCTTT. Protein sequence: CGFTRGRTEAFF.

Concerning this clone itself: Other nucleotide sequences in the sample specify the same CDR3. The rearrangement joins TRBV11-2 to TRBJ2-7, with TRBD2 matching 8 bases. V trimming: 4 bases; J trimming: 2 bases; junction bases outside the gene matches: 10. This CDR3 is 16 amino acids long. Germline V gene sequence: CDR1 SGHAT, CDR2 FQNNGV. CDR3 DNA: TGTGCCAGCAGCTATGTCGGGAGGGGATTCCCCTACGAGCAGTACTTC. Translation: CASSYVGRGFPYEQYF.

The chain recombines TRBV11-3 with TRBJ1-2; D might be TRBD1 (5 bases). The V gene lost 5 bases and the J gene lost 4 bases, with 17 bases spanning the gap. The CDR3 is made up of 15 amino acids. CDR1 is SGHNT and CDR2 is YENEEA in the germline V gene. In DNA form, the CDR3 reads TGTGCCAGCAGCCATCCCGGGACCCCTTTCTATGGCTACACCTTC. It is translated as CASSHPGTPFYGYTF. The entire variable domain, with the rest obtained from reference TRBV11-3 and TRBJ1-2, is as follows: EAGVVQSPRYKIIEKKQPVAFWCNPISGHNTLYWYLQNLGQGPELLIRYENEEAVDDSQLPKDRFSAERLKGVDSTLKIQPAELGDSAVYLCASSHPGTPFYGYTFGSGTRLTVV.

The V call is TRBV4-1, the J call TRBJ1-1; D is unclear. The germline V gene encodes CDR1 MGHRA and CDR2 YSYEKL. This CDR3 spans 15 amino acids. V was cut by 3 bases and J by 3 bases, with 14 bases left in between. The CDR3 loop is CASSHQGREDTEAFF. CDR3 sequence (DNA): TGCGCCAGCAGCCACCAAGGACGGGAGGACACTGAAGCTTTCTTT.

The chain recombines TRBV27 with TRBJ2-3; D not certain. V shed 3 bases and J shed 5 bases, with 18 bases lying between them. The CDR3 sequence is 16 residues long. Germline-derived CDR1 and CDR2 are MNHEY and SMNVEV (reference sequence). CDR3 bases: TGTGCCAGCAGTTTCAGTGGTGAGAAGGAACTAGATACGCAGTATTTT. It translates to CASSFSGEKELDTQYF.

The chain recombines TRBV14 with TRBJ1-3; the D is unclear. The CDR3 contains 16 residues. Trimming shortened V by 1 base and J by 0 bases, and 10 bases separated the two germline ends. Looked up from germline, CDR1 is SGHDN and CDR2 is FVKESK. The CDR3 loop is CASSQVWASSGNTIYF. DNA for the CDR3: TGTGCCAGCAGCCAAGTCTGGGCTTCCTCTGGAAACACCATATATTTT. Full variable domain (rest looked up from reference TRBV14 and TRBJ1-3): EAGVTQFPSHSVIEKGQTVTLRCDPISGHDNLYWYRRVMGKEIKFLLHFVKESKQDESGMPNNRFLAERTGGTYSTLKVQPAELEDSGVYFCASSQVWASSGNTIYFGEGSWLTVV.

The V and J genes are TRBV29-1 and TRBJ2-1; 9 positions match TRBD2. Germline CDR1 SQVTM, CDR2 ANQGSEA. CDR3 length: 15 residues. The CDR3 DNA reads as TGCAGTCTGCGGGAGGGGCCTTCGCGGAACAATGAGCAGTTCTTC. This gives the protein CSLREGPSRNNEQFF.

As regards this clone: The DNA is left out, because the CDR3 cannot be placed on it with certainty; the CDR3 is given as TCRdb lists it. This chain connects TRBV28 to TRBJ2-1. The CDR3 comprises 15 residues, both ends counted. CDR1 MDHEN and CDR2 SYDVKM come from the germline V gene. The CDR3 spells CASSTSSKEYNEQFF.